These 24 T cell receptor beta chains originate from one sample sequenced in a study of T cells in Graves' hyperthyroidism and ophthalmopathy. There were TCR beta CDR3 regions amplified from RNA transcripts. During a first-round RT-PCR of the TCR CDR3, the HTBI primer set was used. A single record per CDR3 protein comes from TCRdb applying MiXCR to the multiplex PCR reads. The table shows about 250,000 distinct CDR3 sequences, with about 20% occurring only once. Sequencing was performed on blood. These TCRs come from a man aged 30 to 45 with Graves' ophthalmopathy.

This clonotype was counted at least ten times. In DNA, the CDR3 is TGTGCCAGCAGTTTTAGGCCCTGGGCGGGAGTTGCCAAAAACATTCAGTACTTC. Translating gives CASSFRPWAGVAKNIQYF. The chain has TRBV28 and TRBJ2-4, with 7 positions matching TRBD2. This CDR3 is 18 amino acids long. V was clipped by 3 bases and J by 1 base; unmatched bases: 12. Germline CDR1 MDHEN, CDR2 SYDVKM. Drawing the rest from reference TRBV28 and TRBJ2-4, the complete variable domain is DVKVTQSSRYLVKRTGEKVFLECVQDMDHENMFWYRQDPGLGLRLIYFSYDVKMKEKGDIPEGYSVSREKKERFSLILESASTNQTSMYLCASSFRPWAGVAKNIQYFGAGTRLSVL.

The chain recombines TRBV28 with TRBJ1-1; no firm D call. V was cut by 6 bases and J by 4 bases, with 12 bases left in between. This CDR3 is 13 amino acids long. The germline CDR1 and CDR2 sequences are MDHEN and SYDVKM. CDR3 nucleotides: TGTGCCAGCAGCGTAGGGAGCCCCACTGAAGCTTTCTTT. Its translation: CASSVGSPTEAFF.

This clonotype was counted a few times. The V call is TRBV20-1, the J call TRBJ2-7, with no clear D. CDR3 length: 14 residues. Germline CDR1 is DFQATT and CDR2 is SNEGSKA (reference sequence). Trimming left V 5 bases short and J 0 bases short, with 14 bases between. The CDR3 sequence: CSAVGYRNSYEQYF. CDR3 DNA sequence: TGCAGTGCTGTTGGCTACCGAAACTCCTACGAGCAGTACTTC.

This clonotype has a count of ten or more. The J gene is TRBJ1-1, the V gene TRBV5-1, with TRBD1 matching 7 bases. Germline V lookup: CDR1 SGHRS, CDR2 YFSETQ. This CDR3 is built from 14 residues. V was pared by 4 bases and J by 6 bases, with 9 bases of the junction left unmatched. CDR3 region: CASSKTGSGPEAFF. DNA for the CDR3: TGCGCCAGCAGCAAGACAGGGTCGGGGCCTGAAGCTTTCTTT.

The rearrangement joins TRBV6-1 to TRBJ2-3; a possible D gene is TRBD2 (6 bases). CDR1 MNHNS and CDR2 SASEGT come from the germline V gene. There are 16 residues in the CDR3. Trimming removed 6 bases from V and 11 bases from J, with 27 bases in between. CDR3 in amino acids: CASSILSGTHPVRQYF. In DNA, the CDR3 is TGTGCCAGCAGCATACTATCAGGGACTCATCCAGTCAGGCAGTATTTT.

The chain couples TRBV11-3 to TRBJ1-6, with D unclear. The length of the CDR3 is 15 residues. From germline, CDR1 is SGHNT and CDR2 YENEEA. Deletions cut 2 bases from V and 2 bases from J, with 7 bases between. This CDR3 reads CASSLQATYNSPLHF. CDR3 nucleotide sequence: TGTGCCAGCAGCTTACAGGCAACCTATAATTCACCCCTCCACTTT.

This clonotype was counted a few times. The V gene is TRBV28, the J gene TRBJ1-4, with D possibly TRBD1 on 5 matching bases. The germline V gene has CDR1 MDHEN and CDR2 SYDVKM. Trimming shortened V by 4 bases and J by 6 bases, and 18 bases separated the two germline ends. This CDR3 is built from 16 residues. The CDR3 is CASSSGAGTRYEKLFF. CDR3 coding DNA: TGTGCCAGCAGTTCTGGCGCCGGGACGAGATATGAAAAACTGTTTTTT.

The gene calls are TRBV24-1 and TRBJ2-1; the D gene could be TRBD1 or TRBD2 (7 bases each). Germline-derived CDR1 and CDR2 are KGHDR and SFDVKD. Trimming removed 6 bases at V and 7 bases at J, with 18 bases between. CDR3 length: 15 amino acids. CDR3 region: CATSPRGRGHNEQFF. The DNA for the CDR3 is TGTGCCACCAGTCCGAGGGGGAGGGGGCATAATGAGCAGTTCTTC.

This clonotype was counted between two and nine times. This sequence joins TRBV20-1 and TRBJ1-5, with D perhaps matching TRBD1 (5 bases). Per the germline V gene, CDR1 is DFQATT and CDR2 is SNEGSKA (reference sequence). CDR3 length equals 13 residues. V shed 4 bases and J shed 3 bases, with 10 bases lying between them. DNA for the CDR3: TGCAGTGCTACCGGGACGAACAATCAGCCCCAGCATTTT. Residues: CSATGTNNQPQHF.

This clonotype was observed a handful of times. CDR3 sequence (DNA): TGCAGTGCTAGAGATTCGGCCAGGGGGCTAGAGACCCAGTACTTC. Amino acid sequence: CSARDSARGLETQYF. The rearrangement links TRBV20-1 to TRBJ2-5; 8 bases are shared with TRBD1. The CDR3 is 15 residues long. Germline V gene data show CDR1 as DFQATT and CDR2 as SNEGSKA (reference sequence). After removal of 0 bases from V and 4 bases from J, the junction contained 7 bases not matched to a gene.

This rearrangement joins TRBV24-1 to TRBJ2-5, with D uncertain. The CDR3 is 13 amino acids. Trimming left V 3 bases short and J 4 bases short, with 8 bases between. CDR1 and CDR2 from the germline V gene are KGHDR and SFDVKD. CDR3 sequence reads: CATSDAAPETQYF. CDR3 nucleotides: TGTGCCACCAGTGATGCCGCCCCAGAGACCCAGTACTTC.

The rearrangement joins TRBV6-1 to TRBJ2-5, with TRBD1 identical over 8 bases. Germline V gene data show CDR1 as MNHNS and CDR2 as SASEGT. The CDR3 is 12 amino acids. J gave up 10 bases and V 6 bases, and 7 bases lay outside the gene matches. The CDR3 DNA follows: TGTGCCAGCAGCGGACAGGGTATGGACCAGTACTTC. Its protein product is CASSGQGMDQYF.

Details on this clonotype: This may arise from a read error, as a much more abundant clone is one base away. The genes are TRBV18 and TRBJ2-2; D not certain. The germline V gene encodes CDR1 KGHSH and CDR2 LQKENI. V lost 3 bases and J 6 bases, leaving 5 bases between the germline ends. This CDR3 is 12 amino acids long. CDR3 in amino acids: CASSPGSGELFF. The CDR3 DNA reads as TGTGCCAGCTCACCGGGGTCCGGGGAGCTGTTTTTT.

The CDR3 DNA sequence: TGTGCCAGCAGCTTTACGGGAGATTTCTCCTACGAGCAGTACTTC. Amino acids: CASSFTGDFSYEQYF. The genes are TRBV11-2 and TRBJ2-7; perhaps TRBD2 as D (6 bases). The CDR3 has 15 residues. Trimming took 3 bases from V and 0 from J, leaving 12 bases between them. The germline gives CDR1 SGHAT, CDR2 FQNNGV.

In its sample, this clonotype was seen many times. J is TRBJ1-1 and V is TRBV18; D remains ambiguous. This CDR3 spans 14 amino acids. V lost 0 bases, J lost 1 base, and 6 bases lay in between. The V gene's germline CDR1 is KGHSH and CDR2 LQKENI. The CDR3 sequence: CASSPPVPNTEAFF. The CDR3 nucleotides are TGTGCCAGCTCACCACCGGTACCGAACACTGAAGCTTTCTTT.

This clonotype was counted only a few times. The J gene is TRBJ1-1, the V gene TRBV2; the match to TRBD1 covers 11 bases. The CDR3 is 14 residues long. Germline trimming cut 6 bases from V and 1 base from J; bases unmatched to any gene: 1. Germline CDR1 SNHLY, CDR2 FYNNEI. The CDR3 coding sequence is TGTGCCAGCAGGGGACAGGGGGAGAACACTGAAGCTTTCTTT. The encoded protein is CASRGQGENTEAFF.

This clonotype was observed a single time. The rearrangement joins TRBV15 to TRBJ1-6, with D perhaps TRBD1 (5 bases). The V end lost 5 bases, the J end lost 12 bases, and 20 bases lay between the germline ends. From germline, CDR1 is LNHNV and CDR2 YYDKDF (reference sequence). The CDR3 is 15 amino acids. CDR3 bases: TGTGCCACCAGCCCGGCCCCCGGGGACCAATTACCCCTCCACTTT. This gives the protein CATSPAPGDQLPLHF.

This clonotype showed up many times. The rearrangement links TRBV2 to TRBJ2-1; D is unresolved. CDR3 length equals 11 residues. V dropped 8 bases and J dropped 9 bases, with 11 bases sitting between them. CDR1 and CDR2 (germline): SNHLY, FYNNEI. The CDR3 loop is CASGYDLEQFF. In DNA form, the CDR3 reads TGTGCCAGCGGCTACGACCTTGAGCAGTTCTTC. Drawing the rest from reference TRBV2 and TRBJ2-1, the complete variable domain is EPEVTQTPSHQVTQMGQEVILRCVPISNHLYFYWYRQILGQKVEFLVSFYNNEISEKSEIFDDQFSVERPDGSNFTLKIRSTKLEDSAMYFCASGYDLEQFFGPGTRLTVL.

As regards this clonotype: A much larger clone lies a single base off, so this may be a read error. CDR3 sequence (DNA): TGTGCCAGCAGCTTAGCAAGGACAGGGGGCAATGAGCAGCTCTTC. Translation: CASSLARTGGNEQLF. The V gene is TRBV11-3, the J gene TRBJ2-1; 11 nucleotides line up with TRBD1. From germline, CDR1 is SGHNT and CDR2 YENEEA. The CDR3 consists of 15 residues.

As concerns this clonotype: A clone one base away is much larger, so this may be a read error. This chain joins TRBV30 and TRBJ1-2, with D possibly TRBD1 on 6 matching bases. The CDR3 runs 15 residues. The ends were cut back, 4 bases at V and 4 bases at J, with 19 bases in the middle. From germline, CDR1 is GTSNPN and CDR2 SVGIG (reference sequence). The CDR3 DNA sequence: TGTGCCTGGACTGGGGGGGCTCATTCCTCCTATGGCTACACCTTC. This sequence encodes CAWTGGAHSSYGYTF. The variable domain in full, completed from reference TRBV30 and TRBJ1-2, reads SQTIHQWPATLVQPVGSPLSLECTVEGTSNPNLYWYRQAAGRGLQLLFYSVGIGQISSEVPQNLSASRPQDRQFILSSKKLLLSDSGFYLCAWTGGAHSSYGYTFGSGTRLTVV.

This clonotype was recorded at least ten times. The chain recombines TRBV2 with TRBJ1-1; TRBD1 aligns across 8 bases. Germline V gene lookup returns CDR1 SNHLY and CDR2 FYNNEI. J lost 1 base, V lost 5 bases, and 9 bases had no gene match. This CDR3 is built from 16 residues. CDR3 loop: CASSPGQGHKNTEAFF. The CDR3 region has the DNA TGTGCCAGCAGTCCTGGACAGGGCCATAAGAACACTGAAGCTTTCTTT.

This clonotype showed up just a few times. The chain couples TRBV6-1 to TRBJ1-3; tentatively, D is TRBD1 (5 bases). Trimming left V 4 bases short and J 0 bases short, with 16 bases between. The germline V gene has CDR1 MNHNS and CDR2 SASEGT. The CDR3 has 17 amino acids. The CDR3 bases are TGTGCCAGCAGTGGAAATACGTGGGGCTTCTCTGGAAACACCATATATTTT. It specifies CASSGNTWGFSGNTIYF.

This clonotype was picked up many times. The chain employs TRBV5-1 and TRBJ1-1; unclear D gene. The CDR3 covers 13 residues. Looked up from germline, CDR1 is SGHRS and CDR2 is YFSETQ. Deletions cut 4 bases from V and 4 bases from J, with 11 bases between. The CDR3 bases are TGCGCCAGCAGCCCGATAAGCGGCACTGAAGCTTTCTTT. This sequence encodes CASSPISGTEAFF.

The chain links TRBV25-1 to TRBJ1-1; D gene unclear. The CDR3 sequence is 15 residues long. Germline V gene sequence: CDR1 MGHDK, CDR2 SYGVNS. Trimming pared 1 base from V and 0 bases from J, leaving 9 bases between. For the CDR3, the DNA is TGTGCCAGCAGTGAATGGGGAGGGATGAACACTGAAGCTTTCTTT. This translates into CASSEWGGMNTEAFF.